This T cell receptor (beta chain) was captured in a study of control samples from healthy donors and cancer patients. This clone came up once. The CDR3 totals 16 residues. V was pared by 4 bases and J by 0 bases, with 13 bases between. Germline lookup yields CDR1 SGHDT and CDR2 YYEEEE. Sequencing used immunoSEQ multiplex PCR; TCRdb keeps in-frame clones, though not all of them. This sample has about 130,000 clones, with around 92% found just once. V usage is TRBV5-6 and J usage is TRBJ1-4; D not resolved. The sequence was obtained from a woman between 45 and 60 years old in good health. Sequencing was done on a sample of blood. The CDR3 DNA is TGTGCCAGCAGCCGACCGGGATCGGCAACTAATGAAAAACTGTTTTTT. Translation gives CASSRPGSATNEKLFF.